One TCR beta chain is described in this entry. This clonotype showed up just a few times. Its cognate antigen has yet to be identified. No much larger clone exists at a distance of one base, and base qualities are not known. Donors were six healthy women forming three monozygous twin pairs. All three twin pairs had been raised together and were thought likely to have encountered the same vaccines and infectious agents. RNA was isolated from peripheral blood mononuclear cells and used to prepare TCR cDNA libraries. The germline V gene sets CDR1 to SGHTA and CDR2 to FQGNSA. V is clipped by 3 bases and J by 0 bases, and the sequence between their germline boundaries is 12 bases long. Including the terminal cysteine and phenylalanine, the CDR3 comprises 16 residues. The retained sequence is limited to the CDR3, 48 bases, with the frame set at the first base. The method behind the library was 5' RACE. The data were produced on an Illumina Genome Analyzer IIx. To prepare the RNA-based TCR cDNA libraries, a previously described protocol was followed, with several modifications. To prevent cross-contamination, sample-specific barcodes were added to both ends of each TCR cDNA library during cDNA synthesis and amplification. Concerning the study's data processing: Between about 85,000 and nearly 550,000 clonotypes were identified per individual, with about 2 to 4 million CDR3-containing reads per library. Reads with improper barcode index combinations were discarded, after which clonesets were built for each library with the MiTCR software. While assembling CDR3 clonotypes, MiTCR filtered or rescued low-quality reads and corrected PCR and sequencing errors. Artificial out-of-frame clonotypes were removed by being mapped to in-frame sequences, with one indel in the CDR3 allowed. Similarity of V and J gene usage between donors was measured as Jensen-Shannon divergence divided by mean entropy. Using fastp at Q25 and MiXCR, TCRdb reprocessed the public reads and kept productive beta chains. Duplicate CDR3 protein sequences are folded into a single record with the most common DNA and genes. These V and J calls originate from TCRdb's pipeline instead of the authors' own analysis. This sample comprises about 370,000 distinct CDR3 sequences, over 25% of them detected only once. About 6% of the sample belongs to the ten largest clones.

The sample originates from a study of identical twins' blood T cells (dated by TCRdb to about 2013). About the full investigation: The approximately 12 libraries, six for the alpha chain and six for the beta chain, together yielded around 50 million Illumina reads. Using next-generation sequencing, the study compared the TCR alpha and beta chain repertoires of three pairs of monozygous twins to assess how genetics influences repertoire formation. What the study reported, not specific to this receptor: How many CDR3 clonotypes two donors shared depended mainly on the product of their cloneset sizes, and the twins did not clearly stray from this trend. Twin pairs were reported to be markedly more alike in V gene usage than unrelated donors were, even when looking at non-selected out-of-frame TCRbeta clonotypes. Environmental influences could not be excluded as an explanation for twin similarity, since twins were reared together. Among the most abundant TCRbeta clonotypes, more CDR3 sequences were shared by each donor with her twin than with unrelated donors. Independent studies were stated to be required to validate the proposed role of the TCRalpha J segment in MHC recognition during thymic selection.

The chain links TRBV7-2 with TRBJ2-1; tentative D gene TRBD2, with 5 bases matching. This TCR was recovered from a woman between 18 and 55 years old in good health. Sequencing was done on a sample of PBMCs. Read as DNA, the sequence is TGTGCCAGCAGCTTCAGGCGGGTGAGCTCCTACAATGAGCAGTTCTTC. It translates to CASSFRRVSSYNEQFF.